This T cell receptor beta chain was captured by sequencing in a study of cytomegalovirus exposure and HLA in healthy donors. A note on this clone: The target antigen is unknown.

Findings and caveats of the study: A later analysis linked a missense variant in DCLRE1C to the trimming of TCR beta V and J genes.

The PCR was carried out with 60 Vbeta primers and 13 Jbeta primers. The method was immunoSEQ multiplex PCR; TCRdb's version includes in-frame clones alone and lacks a portion of them. The repertoire holds around 280,000 clones, with approximately 90% as singletons. Germline trimming cut 3 bases from V and 5 bases from J; bases unmatched to any gene: 17. The CDR3 spans 20 residues. Germline CDR1 is ENHRY and CDR2 is SYGVKD. The specimen was PBMCs. This chain connects TRBV10-3 to TRBJ2-5; 14 positions agree with TRBD2. This TCR derives from a woman aged 18 to 35 in good health and CMV-seronegative. The CDR3 DNA is TGTGCCATCAGTGACCTAAAGGGCGGGACTAGCGGGGGCCATCTGGAGACCCAGTACTTC. Amino acids: CAISDLKGGTSGGHLETQYF.